A single sample gave rise to the 5 T cell receptor beta chains below, sequenced in a study of blood T cell repertoires in COVID-19. Some clones are missing from TCRdb's copy, which holds only in-frame ones; the method was immunoSEQ multiplex PCR. The data show about 100,000 clones, with about 90% seen just once and roughly 7.4% held by the top ten. The sequenced sample consisted of peripheral blood. The receptors here all came from a man aged 25-45 years in a cohort sampled during active COVID-19.

This chain links TRBV7-9 with TRBJ1-5, with TRBD1 identical over 12 bases. V lost 9 bases to trimming and J lost 7 bases; unmatched junction nucleotides: 10. Germline loops: CDR1 SEHNR, CDR2 FQNEAQ (reference sequence). The CDR3 runs to 15 residues. The CDR3 region has the DNA TGTGCCAGTGGGACAGGGGGCGAATCTGGCCAGCCCCAGCATTTT. Translated: CASGTGGESGQPQHF.

The J gene is TRBJ2-4, the V gene TRBV19; TRBD1 matches 10 bases. The germline CDR1 and CDR2 sequences are LNHDA and SQIVND (reference sequence). Unmatched junction bases numbered 5, after V lost 9 bases and J lost 0 bases. The CDR3 is 15 residues long. The CDR3 DNA sequence: TGTGCCAGCAGAGACAGGGGGCTAGCCAAAAACATTCAGTACTTC. Translating gives CASRDRGLAKNIQYF.

This sequence joins TRBV7-8 and TRBJ2-1; TRBD2 matches 7 bases. Germline loops: CDR1 SGHVS, CDR2 FQNEAQ. CDR3 length: 16 amino acids. The junction had 13 bases not matched to a gene; V was cut back by 5 bases and J by 6 bases. The CDR3 region is CASSVGWAGRGNEQFF. The CDR3 DNA is TGTGCCAGCAGCGTAGGCTGGGCGGGGAGGGGCAATGAGCAGTTCTTC. Complete variable domain (other parts from reference TRBV7-8 and TRBJ2-1): GAGVSQSPRYKVAKRGQDVALRCDPISGHVSLFWYQQALGQGPEFLTYFQNEAQLDKSGLPSDRFFAERPEGSVSTLKIQRTQQEDSAVYLCASSVGWAGRGNEQFFGPGTRLTVL.

This chain links TRBV5-4 with TRBJ2-7; 9 nucleotides agree with TRBD1. The germline CDR1 and CDR2 sequences are SGHNT and YYREEE (reference sequence). With V trimmed by 2 bases and J by 3 bases, 6 bases remained unmatched. The CDR3 contains 15 residues. CDR3 amino acids: CASSLQGAGDYEQYF. The DNA for the CDR3 is TGTGCCAGCAGCTTACAGGGGGCGGGTGACTACGAGCAGTACTTC.

V and J are TRBV6-2 or TRBV6-3 and TRBJ2-3; the match to TRBD2 covers 12 bases. CDR1 MNHEY and CDR2 SVGEGT come from the germline V gene. CDR3 length: 16 amino acids. V dropped 4 bases and J dropped 2; count of bases not matched to a gene: 4. In DNA, the CDR3 is TGTGCCAGCAGTTGGGGACTAGCGGGTGTCACAGATACGCAGTATTTT. This encodes CASSWGLAGVTDTQYF.